The 29 T cell receptor beta chains listed next were all sequenced from one sample in a study of blood T cell repertoires in COVID-19. Clones were sequenced by immunoSEQ multiplex PCR, and TCRdb holds only the in-frame ones, with some missing. The sample lists roughly 230,000 clones; roughly nine tenths were seen once. Sequencing input: peripheral blood. The receptors come from a woman aged 40 to 55 who had recovered from COVID-19.

This clone showed up just once. The chain joins TRBV9 to TRBJ2-3, with D tentatively TRBD2 (6 bases). Germline assignment: CDR1 SGDLS and CDR2 YYNGEE. V was trimmed by 3 bases and J by 1 base, leaving 15 bases between them. The CDR3 is 16 amino acids. CDR3 protein: CASSGRGLRGTDTQYF. CDR3 nucleotides: TGTGCCAGCAGCGGGAGGGGACTCCGGGGCACAGATACGCAGTATTTT.

J is TRBJ2-5 and V is TRBV15; 9 nucleotides match TRBD1. Germline V gene lookup returns CDR1 LNHNV and CDR2 YYDKDF (reference sequence). This CDR3 is built from 14 residues. V gave up 1 base and J gave up 7 bases; unmatched junction bases: 4. This CDR3 is CATSRGTGAWTQYF. As DNA, the CDR3 is TGTGCCACCAGCAGAGGGACAGGGGCGTGGACCCAGTACTTC.

Regarding this clone: Other DNA sequences in the sample encode the same CDR3. The rearrangement links TRBV12-3 or TRBV12-4 to TRBJ2-1; possible D gene TRBD2, 6 bases. The V and J ends lost 4 bases and 5 bases respectively, with 9 bases between them. This CDR3 region has 13 residues. The CDR3 loop is CASSSGTDNEQFF. Here the CDR3 DNA reads TGTGCCAGCAGTTCCGGGACTGACAATGAGCAGTTCTTC.

There are a few counts of this clone. The J gene is TRBJ1-5, the V gene TRBV6-6; D is perhaps TRBD1 (6 bases). This CDR3 spans 20 amino acids. Germline CDR1 reads MNHNY; CDR2 reads SVGAGI (reference sequence). V lost 5 bases and J 3 bases, leaving 29 bases between the germline ends. CDR3 DNA: TGTGCCAGCAGTCATCCGGCAACGGATTGGGACAACGAGGACAATCAGCCCCAGCATTTT. It encodes CASSHPATDWDNEDNQPQHF.

The chain employs TRBV5-1 and TRBJ2-5, with a weak D call TRBD2 (6 bases). The CDR3 length is 15 residues. Germline loops: CDR1 SGHRS, CDR2 YFSETQ. The germline V and J ends were trimmed by 3 bases and 1 base, with 13 bases remaining between them. The CDR3 bases are TGCGCCAGCAGCTCGACCACGGAGGGCCAAGAGACCCAGTACTTC. Protein: CASSSTTEGQETQYF.

The V and J genes are TRBV3-1 (or the pseudogene TRBV3-2) and TRBJ2-7, with 7 bases aligning to TRBD2. CDR1 and CDR2 (germline): LGHDT, YNNKEL (reference sequence). The V and J ends lost 0 bases and 1 base, in that order; junction bases with no gene match: 9. This CDR3 region has 17 residues. The CDR3 here is CASSQESSGPSSYEQYV. The DNA for the CDR3 is TGTGCCAGCAGCCAAGAGTCTAGCGGCCCCTCTTCCTACGAGCAGTACGTC.

The CDR3 bases are TGTGCCAGCTCACCCGGGAGTAGCGGGCCCACCGGGGAGCTGTTTTTT. This translates into CASSPGSSGPTGELFF. This sequence joins TRBV18 and TRBJ2-2, with 7 bases aligning to TRBD2. There are 16 residues in the CDR3. The V segment lost 3 bases and the J segment 4 bases; nucleotides outside the gene matches: 8. From germline, CDR1 is KGHSH and CDR2 LQKENI. The full variable domain, in which reference TRBV18 and TRBJ2-2 provide the parts outside the CDR3, is NAGVMQNPRHLVRRRGQEARLRCSPMKGHSHVYWYRQLPEEGLKFMVYLQKENIIDESGMPKERFSAEFPKEGPSILRIQQVVRGDSAAYFCASSPGSSGPTGELFFGEGSRLTVL.

The rearrangement links TRBV3-1 (or the pseudogene TRBV3-2) to TRBJ2-3; TRBD2 might be the D (6 bases). The CDR3 covers 16 residues. Germline-derived CDR1 and CDR2 are LGHDT and YNNKEL (reference sequence). V lost 0 bases to trimming and J lost 0 bases, with 10 bases between them. The DNA of the CDR3 is TGTGCCAGCAGCCAAGATATAGCGGCTAGCACAGATACGCAGTATTTT. As protein: CASSQDIAASTDTQYF.

This chain links TRBV9 with TRBJ2-3; the match to TRBD1 covers 10 bases. The CDR3 is 15 residues long. In germline, CDR1 is SGDLS, CDR2 YYNGEE. J was trimmed by 8 bases and V by 1 base; bases with no gene match: 7. CDR3 region: CASSVTGQGEVTQYF. The DNA for the CDR3 is TGTGCCAGCAGCGTAACAGGACAGGGGGAGGTTACGCAGTATTTT.

The chain combines TRBV6-2 or TRBV6-3 with TRBJ1-4, with 10 bases that match TRBD1. CDR3 length: 17 residues. The germline CDR1 and CDR2 sequences are MNHEY and SVGEGT. With 2 bases clipped from V and 6 bases from J, the junction kept 9 bases outside the gene matches. This chain's CDR3 is CASSYPLRDRGYEKLFF. The DNA of the CDR3 is TGTGCCAGCAGTTACCCCCTCCGGGACAGGGGATATGAAAAACTGTTTTTT.

This rearrangement joins TRBV7-6 to TRBJ2-1; TRBD2 aligns across 13 bases. Trimming at V came to 5 bases and at J to 6 bases, leaving 7 bases not matched to a gene. The V gene's germline CDR1 is SGHVS and CDR2 FNYEAQ. CDR3 size: 16 residues. Here the CDR3 DNA reads TGTGCCAGCAGCGCCGGGACTAGCGGGGCACTCAATGAGCAGTTCTTC. It specifies CASSAGTSGALNEQFF.

The genes are TRBV19 and TRBJ2-7; possibly TRBD2 for D (5 bases). Germline values: CDR1 LNHDA, CDR2 SQIVND (reference sequence). This CDR3 region has 15 residues. Trimming pared 1 base from V and 0 bases from J, leaving 10 bases between. The CDR3 loop is CASSIGLASSYEQYV. In DNA, the CDR3 is TGTGCCAGTAGTATAGGGCTAGCTAGCTCCTACGAGCAGTACGTC.

This clone appeared once. This chain uses TRBV18 with TRBJ1-5; the D gene is possibly TRBD1 (6 bases). The ends were cut back, 0 bases at V and 4 bases at J, with 13 bases in the middle. Germline CDR1 and CDR2: KGHSH and LQKENI. The CDR3 totals 16 residues. CDR3 loop: CASSPPAGVGNQPQHF. CDR3 DNA: TGTGCCAGCTCACCACCGGCAGGGGTCGGGAATCAGCCCCAGCATTTT.

This clone has just one count. The chain uses TRBV7-2 and TRBJ1-2; possible D gene TRBD1, 5 bases. CDR1 is SGHTA and CDR2 is FQGNSA in the germline V gene. This CDR3 contains 14 residues. Trimming left V 1 base short and J 8 bases short, with 14 bases between. CDR3 nucleotide sequence: TGTGCCAGCAGCTTAGAGGTGGGGCTGAGAGGCTACACCTTC. Translating gives CASSLEVGLRGYTF.

This chain uses TRBV5-1 with TRBJ2-1; D uncertain. Trimming took 5 bases from V and 7 from J, leaving 10 bases between them. The CDR3 has 12 amino acids. Germline V lookup: CDR1 SGHRS, CDR2 YFSETQ. CDR3 amino acids: CASSGAENEQFF. DNA of the CDR3: TGCGCCAGCAGTGGCGCGGAAAATGAGCAGTTCTTC.

The V gene is TRBV7-2, the J gene TRBJ2-3; TRBD1 agrees at 12 bases. The germline gives CDR1 SGHTA, CDR2 FQGNSA. V shed 5 bases and J 4 bases; nucleotides not matched to a gene: 4. The CDR3 length is 15 residues. For the CDR3, the DNA is TGTGCCAGCAGCCCGGGACAGGGGGCATCAGATACGCAGTATTTT. Residues: CASSPGQGASDTQYF.

The rearrangement uses TRBV6-5 and TRBJ2-1; 10 nucleotides agree with TRBD2. This CDR3 spans 15 amino acids. CDR1 is MNHEY and CDR2 is SVGAGI in the germline V gene. With 7 bases clipped from V and 4 bases from J, the junction kept 7 bases outside the gene matches. CDR3 protein: CASTMILAGYNEQFF. DNA of the CDR3: TGTGCCAGCACCATGATACTAGCGGGGTACAATGAGCAGTTCTTC.

The chain joins TRBV5-5 to TRBJ1-1, with D possibly being TRBD1 (5 bases). CDR3 length: 14 amino acids. Trimming pared 3 bases from V and 1 base from J, leaving 10 bases between. Germline V gene data show CDR1 as SGHKS and CDR2 as YYEKEE (reference sequence). The DNA of the CDR3 is TGTGCCAGCAGCTGGCGACAGAGGAACACTGAAGCTTTCTTT. Translated: CASSWRQRNTEAFF.

DNA of the CDR3: TGTGCCAGCAGCGATCCGGGGACAGGGGAGACCCAGTACTTC. Encoded protein: CASSDPGTGETQYF. The chain recombines TRBV28 with TRBJ2-5; 9 bases are shared with TRBD1. CDR3 length equals 14 residues. From germline, CDR1 is MDHEN and CDR2 SYDVKM. J lost 5 bases, V lost 6 bases, and 7 bases had no gene match. The entire variable domain, with the rest obtained from reference TRBV28 and TRBJ2-5, is as follows: DVKVTQSSRYLVKRTGEKVFLECVQDMDHENMFWYRQDPGLGLRLIYFSYDVKMKEKGDIPEGYSVSREKKERFSLILESASTNQTSMYLCASSDPGTGETQYFGPGTRLLVL.

The rearrangement joins TRBV2 to TRBJ2-3, with TRBD2 identical over 8 bases. Looked up from germline, CDR1 is SNHLY and CDR2 is FYNNEI. The CDR3 is 16 amino acids. V lost 1 base to trimming and J lost 14 bases; unmatched junction nucleotides: 17. The CDR3 sequence is CASSEGLAGPGPMLYF. CDR3 DNA sequence: TGTGCCAGCAGTGAAGGGCTAGCGGGCCCCGGTCCGATGTTGTATTTT.

This clone was picked up one time. The rearrangement links TRBV19 to TRBJ2-3, with D possibly being TRBD1 (5 bases). Germline lookup yields CDR1 LNHDA and CDR2 SQIVND (reference sequence). The CDR3 spans 17 residues. V shed 6 bases and J shed 1 base, with 20 bases lying between them. CDR3 in amino acids: CASSISGIPLGTDTQYF. In nucleotides, the CDR3 is TGTGCCAGTAGCATCTCAGGGATCCCCCTCGGCACAGATACGCAGTATTTT.

The rearrangement uses TRBV28 and TRBJ1-2; D is perhaps TRBD1 (6 bases). CDR3 length equals 13 residues. Germline V gene data show CDR1 as MDHEN and CDR2 as SYDVKM. V was shortened by 5 bases and J by 7 bases, with 14 bases between the two germline ends. The CDR3 nucleotides are TGTGCCAGCAGTGTCGGACAGCTTCTTGGCTACACCTTC. Its protein is CASSVGQLLGYTF.

The chain recombines TRBV6-2 or TRBV6-3 with TRBJ2-7; no clear D gene. Germline CDR1 and CDR2: MNHEY and SVGEGT. V was cut by 4 bases and J by 4 bases, with 11 bases left in between. This CDR3 region has 13 residues. CDR3 coding DNA: TGTGCCAGCAGTTTAAATTTGGCTTACGAGCAGTACGTC. It translates to CASSLNLAYEQYV.

The V and J genes are TRBV10-1 and TRBJ2-3; D is perhaps TRBD2 (6 bases). V was shortened by 9 bases and J by 0 bases, with 13 bases between the two germline ends. Looked up from germline, CDR1 is WNHNN and CDR2 is SYGVQD (reference sequence). This CDR3 spans 14 amino acids. CDR3 DNA: TGCGCCAGTGGGGCAGGGACTAGCACAGATACGCAGTATTTT. Its protein is CASGAGTSTDTQYF.

Here the CDR3 reads CATSDSGQPQHF. CDR3 in DNA: TGTGCCACCAGTGATTCGGGACAGCCCCAGCATTTT. The rearrangement links TRBV24-1 to TRBJ1-5; D is uncertain. The V gene's germline CDR1 is KGHDR and CDR2 SFDVKD. The CDR3 has 12 amino acids. Trimming removed 2 bases from V and 7 bases from J, with 5 bases in between.

This rearrangement joins TRBV3-1 (or the pseudogene TRBV3-2) to TRBJ1-2, with 10 bases lining up with TRBD1. Losses at the gene ends were 1 base for V and 5 bases for J; bases not matched to a gene: 4. The CDR3 consists of 15 residues. Germline V lookup: CDR1 LGHDT, CDR2 YNNKEL (reference sequence). CDR3 sequence (DNA): TGTGCCAGCAGCCAAGGGGACAGGGGAATTTATGGCTACACCTTC. Translation gives CASSQGDRGIYGYTF.

The chain carries TRBV28 and TRBJ1-5; 11 nucleotides match TRBD1. The CDR3 covers 16 residues. J was trimmed by 3 bases and V by 5 bases; bases with no gene match: 6. Looked up from germline, CDR1 is MDHEN and CDR2 is SYDVKM. The chain's CDR3 is CASSPGTGGNNQPQHF. The CDR3 DNA reads as TGTGCCAGCAGTCCTGGGACAGGGGGGAACAATCAGCCCCAGCATTTT.

This clone was observed a single time. The J gene is TRBJ1-5, the V gene TRBV7-2; D is undetermined. CDR1 is SGHTA, CDR2 FQGNSA, per germline. V was cut by 0 bases and J by 6 bases, with 6 bases left in between. This CDR3 comprises 13 residues. CDR3 in DNA: TGTGCCAGCAGCTTAGCTGAGGGTCAGCCCCAGCATTTT. Translation gives CASSLAEGQPQHF. Full variable domain (missing parts from reference TRBV7-2 and TRBJ1-5): GAGVSQSPSNKVTEKGKDVELRCDPISGHTALYWYRQSLGQGLEFLIYFQGNSAPDKSGLPSDRFSAERTGGSVSTLTIQRTQQEDSAVYLCASSLAEGQPQHFGDGTRLSIL.

The rearrangement uses TRBV18 and TRBJ2-7; 8 positions match TRBD1. Trimming took 2 bases from V and 6 from J; bases not matched to a gene: 0. CDR1 is KGHSH, CDR2 LQKENI, per germline. The CDR3 runs 12 residues. CDR3 loop: CASSPTGGEQYF. CDR3 sequence (DNA): TGTGCCAGCTCACCAACAGGGGGCGAGCAGTACTTC.